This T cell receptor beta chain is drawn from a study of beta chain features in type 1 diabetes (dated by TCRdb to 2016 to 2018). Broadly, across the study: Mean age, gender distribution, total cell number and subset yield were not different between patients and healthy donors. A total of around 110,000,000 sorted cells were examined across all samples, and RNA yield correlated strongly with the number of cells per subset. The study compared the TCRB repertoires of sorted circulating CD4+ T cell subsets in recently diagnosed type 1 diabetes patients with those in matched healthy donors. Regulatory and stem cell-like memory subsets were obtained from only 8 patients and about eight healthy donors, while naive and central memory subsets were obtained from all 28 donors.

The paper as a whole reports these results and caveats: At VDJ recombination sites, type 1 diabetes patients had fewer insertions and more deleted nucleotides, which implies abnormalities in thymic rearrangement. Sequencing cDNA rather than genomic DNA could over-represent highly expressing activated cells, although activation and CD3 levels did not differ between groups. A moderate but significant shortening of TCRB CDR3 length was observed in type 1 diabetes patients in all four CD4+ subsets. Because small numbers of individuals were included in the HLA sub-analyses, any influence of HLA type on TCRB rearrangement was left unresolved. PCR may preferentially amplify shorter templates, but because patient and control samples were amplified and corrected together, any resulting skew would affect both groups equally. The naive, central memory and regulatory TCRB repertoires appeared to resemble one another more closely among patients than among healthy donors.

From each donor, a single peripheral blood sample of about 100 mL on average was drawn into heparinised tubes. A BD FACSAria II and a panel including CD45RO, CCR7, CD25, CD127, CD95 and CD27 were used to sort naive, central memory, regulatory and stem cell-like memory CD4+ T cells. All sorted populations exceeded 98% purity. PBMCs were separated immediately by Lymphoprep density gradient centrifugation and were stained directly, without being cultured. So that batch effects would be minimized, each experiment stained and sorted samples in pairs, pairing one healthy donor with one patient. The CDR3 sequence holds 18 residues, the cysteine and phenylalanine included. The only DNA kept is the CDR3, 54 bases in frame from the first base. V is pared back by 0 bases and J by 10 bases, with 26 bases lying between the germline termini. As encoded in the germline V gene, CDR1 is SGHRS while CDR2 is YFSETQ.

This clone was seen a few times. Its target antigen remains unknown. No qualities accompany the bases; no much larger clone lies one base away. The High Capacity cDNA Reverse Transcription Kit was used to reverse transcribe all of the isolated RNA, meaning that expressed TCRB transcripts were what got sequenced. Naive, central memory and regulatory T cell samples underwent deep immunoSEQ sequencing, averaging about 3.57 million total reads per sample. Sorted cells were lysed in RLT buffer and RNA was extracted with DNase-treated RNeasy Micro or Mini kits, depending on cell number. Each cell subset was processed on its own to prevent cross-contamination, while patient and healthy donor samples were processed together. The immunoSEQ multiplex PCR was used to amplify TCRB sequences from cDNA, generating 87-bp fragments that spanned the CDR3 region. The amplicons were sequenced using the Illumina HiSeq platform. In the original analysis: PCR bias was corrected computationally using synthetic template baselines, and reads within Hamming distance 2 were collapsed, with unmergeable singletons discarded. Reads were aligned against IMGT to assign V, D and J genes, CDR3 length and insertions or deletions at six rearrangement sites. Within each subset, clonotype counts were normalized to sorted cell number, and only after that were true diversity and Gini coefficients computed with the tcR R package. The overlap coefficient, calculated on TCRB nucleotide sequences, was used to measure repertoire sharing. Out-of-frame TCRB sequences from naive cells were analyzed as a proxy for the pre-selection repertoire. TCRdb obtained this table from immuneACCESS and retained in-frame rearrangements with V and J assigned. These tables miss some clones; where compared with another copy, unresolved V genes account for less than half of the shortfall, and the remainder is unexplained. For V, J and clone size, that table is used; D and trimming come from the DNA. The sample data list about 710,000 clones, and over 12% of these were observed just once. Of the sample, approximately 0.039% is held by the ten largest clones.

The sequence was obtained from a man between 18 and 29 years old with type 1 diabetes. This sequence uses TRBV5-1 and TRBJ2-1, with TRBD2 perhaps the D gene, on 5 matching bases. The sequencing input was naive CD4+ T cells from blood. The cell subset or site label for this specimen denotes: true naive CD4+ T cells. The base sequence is TGCGCCAGCAGCTTGGCCGGTCGCAGCCGATCTAGCACCCCCGAGCAGTTCTTC. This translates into CASSLAGRSRSSTPEQFF.